The 21 T cell receptor beta chains given below trace back to one sample, sequenced in a study of blood T cell repertoires in COVID-19. Produced via immunoSEQ multiplex PCR; TCRdb's table is partial and in-frame only. The sample consists of approximately 240,000 clones, roughly 87% of them appearing once. What was sequenced was PBMCs or T cells enriched from blood (not recorded which). The receptor set was obtained from a woman aged 25-40 years with acute COVID-19.

CDR3 protein: CASSGLAQPYNEQFF. The DNA for the CDR3 is TGTGCCAGCAGCGGCCTCGCCCAACCCTACAATGAGCAGTTCTTC. The chain recombines TRBV11-2 with TRBJ2-1; D not resolved. Germline values: CDR1 SGHAT, CDR2 FQNNGV. V was trimmed by 5 bases and J by 2 bases, leaving 13 bases between them. The CDR3 consists of 15 residues.

V and J are TRBV25-1 and TRBJ2-7; D is possibly TRBD2 (6 bases). The V end was cut by 4 bases, the J end by 4 bases, with 17 bases between. Germline CDR1 and CDR2: MGHDK and SYGVNS. The CDR3 runs to 15 residues. CDR3 nucleotide sequence: TGTGCCAGCAGTGGCCGGGGCGGCGGGGCTTACGAGCAGTACTTC. It specifies CASSGRGGGAYEQYF.

A few counts support this clone. The chain is built from TRBV28 and TRBJ1-1; tentative D call: TRBD1 (6 bases). The CDR3 sequence is 14 residues long. Germline V gene lookup returns CDR1 MDHEN and CDR2 SYDVKM. Trimming shortened V by 4 bases and J by 7 bases, and 16 bases separated the two germline ends. The CDR3 sequence is CASSYPDRVGEAFF. For the CDR3, the DNA is TGTGCCAGCAGTTACCCGGACAGAGTAGGTGAAGCTTTCTTT.

This clone was observed many times. The V and J genes are TRBV7-9 and TRBJ2-7; TRBD2 aligns across 7 bases. This CDR3 is 13 amino acids long. V lost 5 bases and J lost 9; bases outside the gene matches: 10. Germline CDR1 SEHNR, CDR2 FQNEAQ (reference sequence). Written as DNA, the CDR3 is TGTGCCAGCAGCGTTTCGGGACTACCGGGGCAGTACTTC. This translates into CASSVSGLPGQYF.

V usage is TRBV19 and J usage is TRBJ1-5, with D possibly matching TRBD1 (6 bases). This CDR3 comprises 14 residues. Germline CDR1 reads LNHDA; CDR2 reads SQIVND (reference sequence). Trimming took off 5 bases at V and 7 bases at J, with 15 bases between the two ends. Here the CDR3 reads CASSPQGPGQPQHF. DNA of the CDR3: TGTGCCAGTAGTCCTCAGGGGCCAGGGCAGCCCCAGCATTTT.

This clone was found a few times. V usage is TRBV19 and J usage is TRBJ1-2, with D unclear. CDR1 LNHDA and CDR2 SQIVND come from the germline V gene (reference sequence). V was clipped by 11 bases and J by 8 bases, with 21 bases between them. The CDR3 length is 13 residues. The CDR3 DNA sequence: TGTGCCGTTTCGGGCAGTCAAGAGGGCGGCTACACCTTC. This translates into CAVSGSQEGGYTF.

The chain uses TRBV5-5 and TRBJ2-7; D unclear. This CDR3 comprises 13 residues. Germline assignment: CDR1 SGHKS and CDR2 YYEKEE (reference sequence). V was shortened by 1 base and J by 1 base, with 6 bases between the two germline ends. CDR3 sequence (DNA): TGTGCCAGCAGCTTGCTCGGTTCCTACGAGCAGTACTTC. The encoded protein is CASSLLGSYEQYF.

The gene calls are TRBV2 and TRBJ1-1; TRBD1 might be the D (5 bases). The V and J ends lost 10 bases and 2 bases respectively, with 17 bases between them. This CDR3 has 14 amino acids. The germline V gene has CDR1 SNHLY and CDR2 FYNNEI. CDR3 nucleotides: TGTGCCAAAACGGTGGGGGGTACTAACACTGAAGCTTTCTTT. It specifies CAKTVGGTNTEAFF.

This chain uses TRBV7-2 with TRBJ1-3; weak D call: TRBD1 (6 bases). This CDR3 is 14 amino acids long. With 5 bases removed from V and 3 bases from J, the gap between germline ends came to 11 bases. Germline CDR1 SGHTA, CDR2 FQGNSA. As DNA, the CDR3 is TGTGCCAGCAGCGTATCAGGGGTTGGAAACACCATATATTTT. As protein: CASSVSGVGNTIYF.

The V call is TRBV5-6, the J call TRBJ1-2, with 9 bases lining up with TRBD1. The CDR3 sequence is 15 residues long. Germline V gives CDR1 SGHDT, CDR2 YYEEEE. With 3 bases clipped from V and 2 bases from J, the junction kept 5 bases outside the gene matches. The DNA for the CDR3 is TGTGCCAGCAGCTATACCGGGACAGGGAACTATGGCTACACCTTC. It codes for CASSYTGTGNYGYTF.

The rearrangement links TRBV12-3 or TRBV12-4 to TRBJ1-2; 7 nucleotides align to TRBD1. The CDR3 is 13 amino acids. V lost 6 bases, J lost 2 bases, and 3 bases stayed unmatched. The CDR3 protein is CASSKGQNYGYTF. In DNA form, the CDR3 reads TGTGCCAGCAGCAAGGGACAGAACTATGGCTACACCTTC.

This clone was counted a single time. This chain connects TRBV7-9 to TRBJ2-1; D gene uncertain. Looked up from germline, CDR1 is SEHNR and CDR2 is FQNEAQ (reference sequence). This CDR3 contains 12 residues. V gave up 4 bases and J gave up 4 bases, with 5 bases separating them. This chain's CDR3 is CASSYGYNEQFF. In DNA, the CDR3 is TGTGCCAGCAGCTACGGGTACAATGAGCAGTTCTTC.

The chain joins TRBV19 to TRBJ2-7; 12 nucleotides line up with TRBD1. This CDR3 contains 16 residues. V lost 9 bases, J lost 5 bases, and 14 bases stayed unmatched. Germline CDR1 is LNHDA and CDR2 is SQIVND (reference sequence). The DNA for the CDR3 is TGTGCCAGCGGAATTACACCGGGACAGGGGGCGGACGAGCAGTACTTC. This sequence encodes CASGITPGQGADEQYF.

The chain combines TRBV5-1 with TRBJ2-3; TRBD1 aligns across 8 bases. This CDR3 region has 14 residues. After removal of 8 bases from V and 0 bases from J, the junction contained 5 bases not matched to a gene. Per germline, CDR1 SGHRS and CDR2 YFSETQ. CDR3 nucleotides: TGCGCCAGTGTGGGACAGGCCAGCACAGATACGCAGTATTTT. It translates to CASVGQASTDTQYF. Filled out from reference TRBV5-1 and TRBJ2-3, the complete variable domain reads KAGVTQTPRYLIKTRGQQVTLSCSPISGHRSVSWYQQTPGQGLQFLFEYFSETQRNKGNFPGRFSGRQFSNSRSEMNVSTLELGDSALYLCASVGQASTDTQYFGPGTRLTVL.

Only one count was recorded for this clone. The gene calls are TRBV4-3 and TRBJ2-3; 8 positions match TRBD2. This CDR3 spans 22 amino acids. The V gene end was trimmed by 0 bases and the J gene end by 9 bases; junction bases not matched to a gene: 29. CDR1 is LGHNA, CDR2 YSLEER, per germline. The CDR3 DNA sequence: TGCGCCAGCAGCCAAGATGCCCCCCCGGGGACTAGTGAAGGGAGAGCCTGGGGAACGCAGTATTTT. Translation: CASSQDAPPGTSEGRAWGTQYF.

The chain combines TRBV7-2 with TRBJ2-3, with 7 bases fitting TRBD1. Germline lookup yields CDR1 SGHTA and CDR2 FQGNSA. The V and J ends lost 3 bases and 10 bases, in that order; junction bases with no gene match: 10. The CDR3 is 14 residues long. This CDR3 is CASSLGQRRVPQYF. The CDR3, as DNA: TGTGCCAGCAGCTTGGGACAGAGGAGAGTGCCGCAGTATTTT.

The rearrangement uses TRBV6-5 and TRBJ2-2, with a possible D match to TRBD2 (6 bases). The germline V gene has CDR1 MNHEY and CDR2 SVGAGI. The CDR3 consists of 15 residues. The V gene lost 0 bases and the J gene lost 4 bases, with 9 bases spanning the gap. In nucleotides, the CDR3 is TGTGCCAGCAGTTACTCGGGGGGTTTCACCGGGGAGCTGTTTTTT. This sequence encodes CASSYSGGFTGELFF.

This clone was found once. CDR3 sequence: CASSFEKTQYF. The CDR3 DNA sequence: TGTGCCAGCAGCTTTGAGAAGACCCAGTACTTC. J is TRBJ2-5 and V is TRBV5-6; D uncertain. The V gene's germline CDR1 is SGHDT and CDR2 YYEEEE. CDR3 length equals 11 residues. V was trimmed by 2 bases and J by 6 bases, leaving 5 bases between them.

This clone was counted a few times. The chain links TRBV5-6 to TRBJ2-1; D is perhaps TRBD1 (7 bases). Trimming pared 2 bases from V and 10 bases from J, leaving 16 bases between. This CDR3 is 14 amino acids long. The germline V gene has CDR1 SGHDT and CDR2 YYEEEE. CDR3 nucleotides: TGTGCCAGCAGCTTTTTAGGAGGGGGCGACGAGCAGTTCTTC. Translated, it gives CASSFLGGGDEQFF.

The V gene is TRBV4-1, the J gene TRBJ2-3, with 13 positions matching TRBD2. From germline, CDR1 is MGHRA and CDR2 YSYEKL. This CDR3 comprises 17 residues. The trim removed 2 bases at V and 1 base at J, leaving 3 bases unmatched. CDR3 nucleotide sequence: TGCGCCAGCAGCCAACGAGGACTAGCGGGAGGCACAGATACGCAGTATTTT. It is translated as CASSQRGLAGGTDTQYF.

The genes are TRBV28 and TRBJ2-3; TRBD2 matches 7 bases. The CDR3 contains 14 residues. The germline gives CDR1 MDHEN, CDR2 SYDVKM. V was pared by 6 bases and J by 3 bases, with 6 bases of the junction left unmatched. CDR3 nucleotides: TGTGCCAGCAGCCCAGCGGGACTAACAGATACGCAGTATTTT. Protein sequence: CASSPAGLTDTQYF.